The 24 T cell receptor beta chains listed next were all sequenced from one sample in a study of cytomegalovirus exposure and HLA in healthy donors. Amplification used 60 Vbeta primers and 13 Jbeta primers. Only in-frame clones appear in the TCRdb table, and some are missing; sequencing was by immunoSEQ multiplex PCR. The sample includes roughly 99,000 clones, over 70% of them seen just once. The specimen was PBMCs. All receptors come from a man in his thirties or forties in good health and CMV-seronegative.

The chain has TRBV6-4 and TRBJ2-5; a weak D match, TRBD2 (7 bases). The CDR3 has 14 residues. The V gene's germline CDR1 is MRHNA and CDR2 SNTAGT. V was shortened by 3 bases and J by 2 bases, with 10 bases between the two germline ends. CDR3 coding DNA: TGTGCCAGCAGTGAACAGGGAGGGCAAGAGACCCAGTACTTC. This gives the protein CASSEQGGQETQYF.

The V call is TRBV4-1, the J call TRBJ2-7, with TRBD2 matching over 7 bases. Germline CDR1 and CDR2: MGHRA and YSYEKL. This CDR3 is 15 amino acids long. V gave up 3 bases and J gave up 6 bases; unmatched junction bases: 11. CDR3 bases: TGCGCCAGCAGCCAGATAGTGGCGGGAGTTGGCGAGCAGTACTTC. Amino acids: CASSQIVAGVGEQYF.

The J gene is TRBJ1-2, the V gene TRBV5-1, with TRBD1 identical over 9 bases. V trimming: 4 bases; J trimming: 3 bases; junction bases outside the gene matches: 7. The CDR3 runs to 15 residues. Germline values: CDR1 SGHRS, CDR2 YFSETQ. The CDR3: CASSPPGQGYYGYTF. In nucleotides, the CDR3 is TGCGCCAGCAGCCCCCCAGGACAGGGGTACTATGGCTACACCTTC.

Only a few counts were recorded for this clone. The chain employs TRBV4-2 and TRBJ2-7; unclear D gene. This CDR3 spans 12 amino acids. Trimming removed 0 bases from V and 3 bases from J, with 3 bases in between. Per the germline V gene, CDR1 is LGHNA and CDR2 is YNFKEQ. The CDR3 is CASSQDRYEQYF. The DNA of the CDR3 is TGTGCCAGCAGCCAAGATCGCTACGAGCAGTACTTC.

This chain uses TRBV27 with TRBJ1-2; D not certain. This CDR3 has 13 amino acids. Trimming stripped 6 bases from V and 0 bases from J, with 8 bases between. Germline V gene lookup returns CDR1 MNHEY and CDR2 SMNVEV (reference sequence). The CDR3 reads CASSDGSNYGYTF. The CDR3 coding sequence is TGTGCCAGCAGCGACGGGTCTAACTATGGCTACACCTTC.

The CDR3 here is CASRVTGTANYGYTF. CDR3 sequence (DNA): TGCGCCAGCAGGGTGACCGGGACAGCAAACTATGGCTACACCTTC. This rearrangement joins TRBV5-1 to TRBJ1-2, with 7 positions matching TRBD1. The CDR3 spans 15 residues. Per the germline V gene, CDR1 is SGHRS and CDR2 is YFSETQ. J was trimmed by 2 bases and V by 5 bases; bases with no gene match: 9.

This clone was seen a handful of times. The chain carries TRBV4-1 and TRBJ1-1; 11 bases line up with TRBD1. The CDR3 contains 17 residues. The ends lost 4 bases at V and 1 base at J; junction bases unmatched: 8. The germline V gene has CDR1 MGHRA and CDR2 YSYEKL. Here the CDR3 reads CASSPYGTGGTNTEAFF. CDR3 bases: TGCGCCAGCAGCCCCTACGGGACAGGGGGAACGAACACTGAAGCTTTCTTT.

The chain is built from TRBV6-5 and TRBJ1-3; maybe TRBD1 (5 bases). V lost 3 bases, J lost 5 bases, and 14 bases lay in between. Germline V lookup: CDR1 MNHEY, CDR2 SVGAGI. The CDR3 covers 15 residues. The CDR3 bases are TGTGCCAGCAGTTATTCGACAGCTTTAAGAAACACCATATATTTT. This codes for CASSYSTALRNTIYF.

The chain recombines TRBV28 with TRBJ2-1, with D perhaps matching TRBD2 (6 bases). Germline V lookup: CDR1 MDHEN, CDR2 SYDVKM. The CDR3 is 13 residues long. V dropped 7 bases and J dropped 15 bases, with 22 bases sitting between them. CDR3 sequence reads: CASMWGRKFSAFF. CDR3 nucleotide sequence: TGTGCCAGCATGTGGGGGAGGAAGTTTTCCGCGTTCTTC.

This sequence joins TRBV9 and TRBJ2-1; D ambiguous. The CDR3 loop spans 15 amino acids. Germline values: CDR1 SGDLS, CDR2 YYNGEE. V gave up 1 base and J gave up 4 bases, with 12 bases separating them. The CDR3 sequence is CASSVSTPAYNEQFF. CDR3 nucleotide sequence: TGTGCCAGCAGCGTATCAACCCCAGCGTACAATGAGCAGTTCTTC.

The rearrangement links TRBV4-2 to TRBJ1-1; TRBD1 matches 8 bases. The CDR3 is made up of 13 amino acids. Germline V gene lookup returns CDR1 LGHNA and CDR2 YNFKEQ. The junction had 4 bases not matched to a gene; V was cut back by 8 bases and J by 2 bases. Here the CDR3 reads CASDDRGNTEAFF. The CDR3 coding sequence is TGTGCCAGCGACGACAGGGGAAACACTGAAGCTTTCTTT.

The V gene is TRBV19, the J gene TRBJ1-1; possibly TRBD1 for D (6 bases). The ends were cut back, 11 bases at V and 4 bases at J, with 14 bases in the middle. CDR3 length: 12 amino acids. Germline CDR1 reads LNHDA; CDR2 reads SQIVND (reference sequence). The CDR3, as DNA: TGTGCCGTCCACGGGGGGGCCACTGAAGCTTTCTTT. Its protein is CAVHGGATEAFF.

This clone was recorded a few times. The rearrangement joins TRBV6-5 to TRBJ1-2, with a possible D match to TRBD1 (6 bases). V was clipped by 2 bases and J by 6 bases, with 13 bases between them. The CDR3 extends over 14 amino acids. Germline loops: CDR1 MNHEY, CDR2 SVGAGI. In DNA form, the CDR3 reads TGTGCCAGCAGTTACAGGGCAGGGGATGATGGCTACACCTTC. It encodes CASSYRAGDDGYTF.

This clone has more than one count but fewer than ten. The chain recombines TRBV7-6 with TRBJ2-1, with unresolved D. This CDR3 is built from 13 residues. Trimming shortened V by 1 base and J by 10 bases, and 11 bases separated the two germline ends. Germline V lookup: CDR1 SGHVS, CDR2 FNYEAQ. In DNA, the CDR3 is TGTGCCAGCAGCTTAGACTTCACCGGGGAGCAGTTCTTC. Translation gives CASSLDFTGEQFF.

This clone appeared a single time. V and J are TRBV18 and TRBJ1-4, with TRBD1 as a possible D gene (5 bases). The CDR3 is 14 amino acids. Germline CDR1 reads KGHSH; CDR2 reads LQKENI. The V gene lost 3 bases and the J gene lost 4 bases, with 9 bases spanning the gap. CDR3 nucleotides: TGTGCCAGCTCACCGCGACAGAGTAATGAAAAACTGTTTTTT. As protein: CASSPRQSNEKLFF. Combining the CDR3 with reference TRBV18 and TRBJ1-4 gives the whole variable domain NAGVMQNPRHLVRRRGQEARLRCSPMKGHSHVYWYRQLPEEGLKFMVYLQKENIIDESGMPKERFSAEFPKEGPSILRIQQVVRGDSAAYFCASSPRQSNEKLFFGSGTQLSVL.

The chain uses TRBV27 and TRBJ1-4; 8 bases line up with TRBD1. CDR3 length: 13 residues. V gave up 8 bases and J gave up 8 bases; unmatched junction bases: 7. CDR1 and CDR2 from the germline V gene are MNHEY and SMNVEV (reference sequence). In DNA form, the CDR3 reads TGTGCCAGCCATGGACAGGGCGGCGAAAAACTGTTTTTT. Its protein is CASHGQGGEKLFF.

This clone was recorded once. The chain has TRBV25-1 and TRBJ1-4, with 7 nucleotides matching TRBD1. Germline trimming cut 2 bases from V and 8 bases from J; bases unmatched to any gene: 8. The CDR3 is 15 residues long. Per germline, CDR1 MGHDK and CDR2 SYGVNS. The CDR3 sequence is CASSEGTDQIEKLFF. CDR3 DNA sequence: TGTGCCAGCAGTGAAGGGACAGACCAGATCGAAAAACTGTTTTTT. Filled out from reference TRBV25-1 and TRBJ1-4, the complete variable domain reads EADIYQTPRYLVIGTGKKITLECSQTMGHDKMYWYQQDPGMELHLIHYSYGVNSTEKGDLSSESTVSRIRTEHFPLTLESARPSHTSQYLCASSEGTDQIEKLFFGSGTQLSVL.

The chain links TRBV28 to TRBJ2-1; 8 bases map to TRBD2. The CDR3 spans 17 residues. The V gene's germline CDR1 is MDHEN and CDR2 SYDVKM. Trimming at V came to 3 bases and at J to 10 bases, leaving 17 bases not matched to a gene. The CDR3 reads CASSFSNPIAGRGEQFF. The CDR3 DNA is TGTGCCAGCAGTTTCTCCAACCCCATAGCGGGGAGGGGGGAGCAGTTCTTC.

Here the CDR3 DNA reads TGTGCCAGCAGCCCCCAGAAGAGGGCCGCGAACACTGAAGCTTTCTTT. Translating gives CASSPQKRAANTEAFF. The chain carries TRBV5-6 and TRBJ1-1; unclear D gene. The V gene's germline CDR1 is SGHDT and CDR2 YYEEEE. The CDR3 runs 16 residues. V shed 4 bases and J shed 1 base, with 17 bases lying between them.

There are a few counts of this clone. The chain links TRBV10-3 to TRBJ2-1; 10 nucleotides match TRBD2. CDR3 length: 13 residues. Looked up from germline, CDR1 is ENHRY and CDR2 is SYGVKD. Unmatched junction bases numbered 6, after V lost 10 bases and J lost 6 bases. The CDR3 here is CATGLAGGNEQFF. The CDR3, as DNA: TGTGCCACCGGATTAGCGGGAGGCAATGAGCAGTTCTTC.

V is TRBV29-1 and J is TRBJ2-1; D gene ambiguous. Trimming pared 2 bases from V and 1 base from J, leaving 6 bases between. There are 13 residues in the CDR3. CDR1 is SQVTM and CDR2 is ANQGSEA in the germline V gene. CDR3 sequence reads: CSVESPSYNEQFF. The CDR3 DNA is TGCAGCGTTGAATCTCCTTCCTACAATGAGCAGTTCTTC.

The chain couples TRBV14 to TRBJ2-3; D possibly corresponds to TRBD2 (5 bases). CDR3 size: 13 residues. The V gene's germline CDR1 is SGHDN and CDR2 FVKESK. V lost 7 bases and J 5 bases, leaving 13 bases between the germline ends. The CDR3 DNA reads TGTGCCAGCACCACAGCGGCCGGAGATACGCAGTATTTT. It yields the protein CASTTAAGDTQYF.

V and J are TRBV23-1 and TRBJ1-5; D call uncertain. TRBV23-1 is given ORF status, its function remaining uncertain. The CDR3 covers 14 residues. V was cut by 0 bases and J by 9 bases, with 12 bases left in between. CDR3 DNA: TGCGCCAGCAGTCAATCCCGCGGGTCAGCGCCCCAGCATTTT. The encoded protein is CASSQSRGSAPQHF.

CDR3 sequence reads: CASSVRDRSASPLHF. CDR3 bases: TGTGCCAGCAGCGTGAGAGACAGGTCGGCTTCACCCCTCCACTTT. The rearrangement joins TRBV9 to TRBJ1-6; D is perhaps TRBD1 (6 bases). The V gene's germline CDR1 is SGDLS and CDR2 YYNGEE. The CDR3 covers 15 residues. The ends were cut back, 2 bases at V and 9 bases at J, with 15 bases in the middle.